The present T cell receptor beta chain was sequenced within a study of long-term antiretroviral therapy in people with HIV. Study-wide points: Post-ART diversity increased but stayed below transplant donor controls. Clones that expanded before ART (that is, prior to treatment) dominated the repertoire at all time points.

This clone is medium-sized within its sample. The antigen is not known. The study drew at least one pre-ART and at least two post-ART PBMC samples from every donor. Germline V gene sequence: CDR1 SGHRS, CDR2 YFSETQ. The CDR3 covers 16 residues. V lost 3 bases, J lost 3 bases, and 16 bases lay in between. Survey-level immunoSEQ v3.0 assays were run. Profiling relied on immunoSEQ multiplex PCR, and the TCRdb table lists in-frame clones only, not all of them. Of about 33,000 clones in the sample, approximately 80% are singletons; the top ten hold about 7%. The TCR was taken from a woman between 50 and 59 years old with HIV. Here the sequenced sample was unsorted PBMCs, taken 2 years after starting antiretroviral therapy. This sequence joins TRBV5-1 and TRBJ2-4; TRBD1 might be the D (6 bases). CDR3 loop: CASSWSRDTDKNIQYF. CDR3 nucleotide sequence: TGCGCCAGCAGCTGGAGCCGGGACACCGACAAAAACATTCAGTACTTC.